This T cell receptor beta chain was retrieved from a study of cytomegalovirus exposure and HLA in healthy donors. The PCR used 60 Vbeta and 13 Jbeta primers. Generated by immunoSEQ multiplex PCR, the TCRdb table keeps only in-frame clones and is missing some. The repertoire includes about 130,000 clones, 70% to 80% of them detected once, and roughly 0.9% sits in the top ten. The CDR3 is 12 amino acids. V was clipped by 8 bases and J by 9 bases, with 14 bases between them. Germline CDR1 is WSHSY and CDR2 is SAAADI. The sample consisted of PBMCs. This clonotype originated in a woman between 55 and 75 years old in good health and CMV-seronegative. The V and J genes are TRBV10-2 and TRBJ2-1, with no clear D. The CDR3 reads CASWPTAGEQFF. The DNA of the CDR3 is TGCGCCAGCTGGCCCACGGCAGGTGAGCAGTTCTTC.